The 20 T cell receptor beta chains listed next were all sequenced from one sample in a study of T-cell reconstitution after alpha-beta-depleted transplantation in children. TCRbeta library construction was performed incorporating unique molecular identifiers. Each CDR3 protein is one row after TCRdb ran MiXCR on the PCR reads. Of fewer than 750,000 distinct CDR3 sequences in the sample, roughly 23% were seen once. This sample comprised PBMCs, mostly from graft donor cells, obtained 360 days after TCRalphabeta/CD19-depleted stem cell transplant. These TCRs come from a boy younger than two who had a stem cell transplant for acute myeloid leukemia, so the T cells may come from the graft donor.

The chain links TRBV20-1 to TRBJ2-2; D not certain. CDR1 is DFQATT and CDR2 is SNEGSKA in the germline V gene (reference sequence). This CDR3 is 12 amino acids long. V dropped 6 bases and J dropped 6 bases, with 11 bases sitting between them. CDR3 residues: CSARWTAGELFF. The CDR3, as DNA: TGCAGTGCGCGTTGGACCGCCGGGGAGCTGTTTTTT.

This clonotype showed up just a few times. The chain combines TRBV20-1 with TRBJ2-5, with a weak D call TRBD2 (5 bases). The CDR3 contains 13 residues. Per germline, CDR1 DFQATT and CDR2 SNEGSKA (reference sequence). The ends were cut back, 5 bases at V and 1 base at J, with 11 bases in the middle. CDR3 amino acids: CSARGDVQETQYF. CDR3 coding DNA: TGCAGTGCTCGGGGAGACGTCCAAGAGACCCAGTACTTC.

V and J are TRBV20-1 and TRBJ2-5, with D possibly matching TRBD2 (6 bases). Germline V gives CDR1 DFQATT, CDR2 SNEGSKA (reference sequence). CDR3 length equals 14 residues. Trimming removed 5 bases from V and 1 base from J, with 14 bases in between. The CDR3 DNA sequence: TGCAGTGCTCCAAAGGGACTTCTCCAAGAGACCCAGTACTTC. Protein sequence: CSAPKGLLQETQYF.

This clonotype was found a few times. The V call is TRBV4-3, the J call TRBJ1-6; TRBD1 agrees at 11 bases. This CDR3 region has 17 residues. V trimming: 3 bases; J trimming: 2 bases; junction bases outside the gene matches: 3. Germline V gives CDR1 LGHNA, CDR2 YSLEER. The CDR3 DNA reads TGCGCCAGCAGCCAGGGGACAGGGGGACCCTATAATTCACCCCTCCACTTT. Translation gives CASSQGTGGPYNSPLHF.

The genes are TRBV12-3 or TRBV12-4 and TRBJ2-5; 10 bases agree with TRBD1. The CDR3 contains 18 residues. With 4 bases clipped from V and 4 bases from J, the junction kept 15 bases outside the gene matches. The DNA of the CDR3 is TGTGCCAGCAGTTGGTATTTTCTTGGGACAGGGGACACAGAGACCCAGTACTTC. Its protein product is CASSWYFLGTGDTETQYF.

This clonotype was seen more than once but under ten times. V usage is TRBV20-1 and J usage is TRBJ2-5, with 8 bases fitting TRBD1. The CDR3 is 12 residues long. Germline CDR1 and CDR2: DFQATT and SNEGSKA (reference sequence). Losses at the gene ends were 4 bases for V and 13 bases for J; bases not matched to a gene: 11. The CDR3 loop reads CSAKGTGRERYF. The CDR3 DNA follows: TGCAGTGCTAAAGGGACAGGAAGGGAGCGGTACTTC.

The chain employs TRBV20-1 and TRBJ2-3; 15 nucleotides align to TRBD2. The CDR3 consists of 17 residues. CDR1 and CDR2 (germline): DFQATT, SNEGSKA (reference sequence). V lost 5 bases and J lost 6; bases outside the gene matches: 12. In DNA form, the CDR3 reads TGCAGTGCTCAAACCTCTCGGACTAGCGGGGGGGCGGATACGCAGTATTTT. Encoded protein: CSAQTSRTSGGADTQYF.

This clonotype was picked up a small number of times. V gene TRBV29-1 combines with J gene TRBJ2-1; 7 bases are a match to TRBD1. The CDR3 length is 15 residues. V shed 6 bases, J shed 5 bases, and the junction held 13 bases outside the gene matches. Germline V gene lookup returns CDR1 SQVTM and CDR2 ANQGSEA. The DNA of the CDR3 is TGCAGCGTAGTACTACCGGGACAGAGACACAATGAGCAGTTCTTC. This encodes CSVVLPGQRHNEQFF.

This clonotype showed up many times. V gene TRBV20-1 combines with J gene TRBJ1-6; maybe TRBD1 (5 bases). The CDR3 length is 16 residues. Trimming left V 0 bases short and J 7 bases short, with 16 bases between. Germline assignment: CDR1 DFQATT and CDR2 SNEGSKA (reference sequence). The CDR3 nucleotides are TGCAGTGCTAGAGAGGGGCGCCGACCAGTCAATTCACCCCTCCACTTT. It codes for CSAREGRRPVNSPLHF.

The chain couples TRBV24-1 to TRBJ2-3; D not certain. Germline CDR1 reads KGHDR; CDR2 reads SFDVKD. Trimming took off 4 bases at V and 4 bases at J, with 11 bases between the two ends. There are 14 residues in the CDR3. The CDR3 DNA reads TGTGCCACCAGTGAGGGCCACGAGGCAGATACGCAGTATTTT. Amino acids: CATSEGHEADTQYF.

Only a few counts were recorded for this clonotype. The rearrangement uses TRBV5-1 and TRBJ2-7, with a tentative D call TRBD2 (5 bases). The CDR3 is 13 residues long. The germline V and J ends were trimmed by 4 bases and 4 bases, with 12 bases remaining between them. Per germline, CDR1 SGHRS and CDR2 YFSETQ. CDR3 protein: CASSESWRYEQYF. In DNA form, the CDR3 reads TGCGCCAGCAGCGAGAGTTGGAGGTACGAGCAGTACTTC.

This clonotype has more than one count but fewer than ten. This chain uses TRBV20-1 with TRBJ2-1, with D possibly being TRBD2 (5 bases). The CDR3 loop spans 14 amino acids. V lost 6 bases to trimming and J lost 4 bases, with 16 bases between them. In germline, CDR1 is DFQATT, CDR2 SNEGSKA (reference sequence). CDR3 nucleotide sequence: TGCAGTGCCCCCCTTACGGGGTATTACAATGAGCAGTTCTTC. This sequence encodes CSAPLTGYYNEQFF.

The table lists this clonotype with many counts. This chain links TRBV20-1 with TRBJ2-1; 7 nucleotides match TRBD1. The CDR3 runs 13 residues. CDR1 and CDR2 (germline): DFQATT, SNEGSKA (reference sequence). The V segment lost 6 bases and the J segment 4 bases; nucleotides outside the gene matches: 6. In DNA form, the CDR3 reads TGCAGTGCCCGGGACAGAGATTACAATGAGCAGTTCTTC. The encoded protein is CSARDRDYNEQFF.

The CDR3 sequence is CASSQEGTGTEQFF. The CDR3 nucleotides read TGCGCCAGCAGCCAAGAGGGGACAGGTACGGAGCAGTTCTTC. This sequence joins TRBV4-1 and TRBJ2-1; 8 nucleotides agree with TRBD1. The CDR3 is 14 amino acids. V was pared by 0 bases and J by 10 bases, with 5 bases of the junction left unmatched. Germline V gives CDR1 MGHRA, CDR2 YSYEKL.

V is TRBV28 and J is TRBJ2-7; D remains ambiguous. From germline, CDR1 is MDHEN and CDR2 SYDVKM. Trimming took 1 base from V and 2 from J, leaving 9 bases between them. The CDR3 loop spans 14 amino acids. The CDR3 DNA follows: TGTGCCAGCAGTTTATATCAGGTCCCCTACGAGCAGTACGTC. It translates to CASSLYQVPYEQYV.

There are many counts of this clonotype. The genes are TRBV29-1 and TRBJ2-1, with D perhaps TRBD1 (5 bases). This CDR3 has 15 amino acids. V shed 3 bases and J shed 4 bases, with 16 bases lying between them. Per germline, CDR1 SQVTM and CDR2 ANQGSEA. In DNA form, the CDR3 reads TGCAGCGTTGACCTCGGGTTAGGGGCGTACAATGAGCAGTTCTTC. It encodes CSVDLGLGAYNEQFF.

This chain connects TRBV20-1 to TRBJ1-1; D remains ambiguous. Trimming took 6 bases from V and 7 from J, leaving 18 bases between them. The CDR3 contains 13 residues. CDR1 and CDR2 from the germline V gene are DFQATT and SNEGSKA (reference sequence). CDR3 protein: CSAANGFIGEAFF. DNA for the CDR3: TGCAGTGCGGCGAACGGGTTTATAGGTGAAGCTTTCTTT.

The rearrangement joins TRBV28 to TRBJ2-2; perhaps TRBD1 as D (6 bases). The CDR3 covers 14 residues. Germline V gene lookup returns CDR1 MDHEN and CDR2 SYDVKM. V was clipped by 3 bases and J by 6 bases, with 11 bases between them. The CDR3, as DNA: TGTGCCAGCAGTTTCGTAGCAGGGGCCGGGGAGCTGTTTTTT. Translation gives CASSFVAGAGELFF.

With respect to this clonotype: A much larger clone differs by one base, so this may be a read error. The rearrangement links TRBV12-3 or TRBV12-4 to TRBJ2-7, with TRBD1 as a possible D gene (5 bases). The CDR3 covers 15 residues. Trimming shortened V by 4 bases and J by 2 bases, and 15 bases separated the two germline ends. The CDR3, as DNA: TGTGCCAGCAGTTCTCGTAAACAGGCCGCCTACGAGCAGTACTTC. Amino acids: CASSSRKQAAYEQYF.

In this sample, this clonotype turned up a few times. The chain recombines TRBV7-8 with TRBJ2-5; D possibly matches TRBD1 or TRBD2 (6 bases each). Trimming stripped 5 bases from V and 5 bases from J, with 15 bases between. Germline loops: CDR1 SGHVS, CDR2 FQNEAQ. The CDR3 loop spans 14 amino acids. The chain's CDR3 is CASSALTRGETQYF. DNA for the CDR3: TGTGCCAGCAGCGCGTTGACTAGGGGGGAGACCCAGTACTTC.